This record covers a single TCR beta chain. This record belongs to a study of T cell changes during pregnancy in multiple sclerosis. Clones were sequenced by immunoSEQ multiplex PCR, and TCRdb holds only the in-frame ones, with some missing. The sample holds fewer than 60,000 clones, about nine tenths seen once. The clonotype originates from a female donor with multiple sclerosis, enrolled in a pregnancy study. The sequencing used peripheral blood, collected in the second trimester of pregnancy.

Here the CDR3 DNA reads TGTGCCAGCAAATGGCTCGACAGGGGCATTGAAGCTTTCTTT. Protein product: CASKWLDRGIEAFF. The chain carries TRBV27 and TRBJ1-1, with 8 nucleotides matching TRBD1. Germline V CDR1 and CDR2: MNHEY, SMNVEV (reference sequence). V lost 7 bases to trimming and J lost 7 bases; unmatched junction nucleotides: 11. The length of the CDR3 is 14 residues.